Presented here are 9 T cell receptor beta chains from one specimen sequenced in a study of T-cell memory formation after mild COVID-19. TCRdb redid the calling of the 5' RACE reads with MiXCR, one entry per CDR3 protein. The sample contains about 610,000 distinct CDR3 sequences, 15% to 20% of which appear only once. The sample was PBMCs or a T cell subset sorted from them (not recorded which). These receptors were taken from an adult woman who had mild COVID-19 (a few samples of this study predate the infection). Cell type and time point are not known.

This clonotype has more than one count but fewer than ten. Here the CDR3 DNA reads TGTGCCAGCAGTTCCCCGATCGACCCGCGGAGGAGAGATACGCAGTATTTT. Its protein is CASSSPIDPRRRDTQYF. The chain employs TRBV27 and TRBJ2-3; a weak D match, TRBD2 (5 bases). CDR3 size: 17 residues. Between the trimmed V and J ends, which lost 4 bases and 5 bases, there was a span of 22 bases. CDR1 is MNHEY and CDR2 is SMNVEV in the germline V gene (reference sequence).

There are a few counts of this clonotype. CDR3: CASSLGVAGYTDTQYF. DNA for the CDR3: TGTGCCAGCAGCTTAGGGGTAGCGGGGTACACAGATACGCAGTATTTT. V and J are TRBV7-2 and TRBJ2-3, with TRBD2 matching 8 bases. The CDR3 is 16 residues long. The V gene's germline CDR1 is SGHTA and CDR2 FQGNSA. V shed 1 base and J 2 bases; nucleotides not matched to a gene: 5. Filled out from reference TRBV7-2 and TRBJ2-3, the complete variable domain reads GAGVSQSPSNKVTEKGKDVELRCDPISGHTALYWYRQSLGQGLEFLIYFQGNSAPDKSGLPSDRFSAERTGGSVSTLTIQRTQQEDSAVYLCASSLGVAGYTDTQYFGPGTRLTVL.

This clonotype appeared a few times. The rearrangement links TRBV12-3 or TRBV12-4 to TRBJ2-5, with D perhaps being TRBD1 or TRBD2 (6 bases each). With 4 bases removed from V and 2 bases from J, the gap between germline ends came to 14 bases. CDR3 size: 15 residues. For the CDR3, the DNA is TGTGCCAGCAGTTGGACGGGGGCCTCACAAGAGACCCAGTACTTC. Translating it yields CASSWTGASQETQYF.

The chain couples TRBV7-9 to TRBJ2-5, with no clear D. CDR1 SEHNR and CDR2 FQNEAQ come from the germline V gene (reference sequence). The CDR3 runs to 14 residues. Deletions cut 3 bases from V and 4 bases from J, with 12 bases between. For the CDR3, the DNA is TGTGCCAGCAGCTTCCAATCCAAGGGAGAGACCCAGTACTTC. Protein: CASSFQSKGETQYF.

The chain carries TRBV3-1 and TRBJ1-1; possible D gene TRBD1, 6 bases. Germline V gene lookup returns CDR1 LGHDT and CDR2 YNNKEL (reference sequence). The CDR3 totals 13 residues. V was pared by 2 bases and J by 3 bases, with 7 bases between. Here the CDR3 reads CASSQRGDTEAFF. CDR3 in DNA: TGTGCCAGCAGCCAAAGGGGGGACACTGAAGCTTTCTTT.

The chain recombines TRBV18 with TRBJ1-1; no clear D. Trimming pared 8 bases from V and 3 bases from J, leaving 16 bases between. The CDR3 is 14 amino acids. From germline, CDR1 is KGHSH and CDR2 LQKENI. The CDR3 loop is CASAKDFRDTEAFF. CDR3 coding DNA: TGTGCCAGCGCAAAGGACTTTAGGGACACTGAAGCTTTCTTT.

This clonotype was counted only a few times. V usage is TRBV29-1 and J usage is TRBJ1-2; no reliable D call. With 6 bases removed from V and 5 bases from J, the gap between germline ends came to 16 bases. The CDR3 consists of 13 residues. Germline CDR1 SQVTM, CDR2 ANQGSEA. The CDR3 protein is CSVVRTREYGYTF. CDR3 nucleotide sequence: TGCAGCGTGGTACGGACCCGTGAGTATGGCTACACCTTC.

This clonotype has more than one count but fewer than ten. The rearrangement links TRBV5-1 to TRBJ2-5; the D is unclear. This CDR3 has 15 amino acids. V dropped 3 bases and J dropped 3 bases, with 15 bases sitting between them. Germline-derived CDR1 and CDR2 are SGHRS and YFSETQ. CDR3 sequence reads: CASSYLAGREETQYF. The CDR3 DNA follows: TGCGCCAGCAGCTACCTGGCAGGAAGGGAAGAGACCCAGTACTTC.

Here the CDR3 DNA reads TGTGCCAGCATGAGTGGGGCCAACGTCCTGACTTTC. Encoded protein: CASMSGANVLTF. The chain joins TRBV3-1 to TRBJ2-6; no clear D gene. CDR3 length: 12 amino acids. The V end was cut by 7 bases, the J end by 3 bases, with 4 bases between. Germline CDR1 and CDR2: LGHDT and YNNKEL (reference sequence).